The next 28 T cell receptor beta chains were all read from a single sample in a study of regulatory T cells in long-lasting Graves disease. CDR3 regions were amplified by Arm-PCR using iRepertoire HTBI primers to build TCR beta libraries. One entry per CDR3 protein, called by TCRdb with MiXCR from the multiplex PCR reads. The table shows around 480,000 distinct CDR3 sequences, with 15% to 20% occurring only once. The sample's time point: newly diagnosed GD, antithyroid drugs for less than 3 months. Isolated PBMC RNA provided the starting material for the TCR library. These data were likewise used in another study, on T cells in Graves' hyperthyroidism and ophthalmopathy.

This specimen consisted of peripheral blood mononuclear cells (PBMCs), obtained at new diagnosis, from a patient treated with antithyroid drugs. Receptors originate from a man aged 40-49 years with Graves disease.

This clonotype was counted ten times or more. The V and J genes are TRBV12-3 or TRBV12-4 and TRBJ2-7, with a weak D call TRBD1 (6 bases). Trimming shortened V by 3 bases and J by 2 bases, and 23 bases separated the two germline ends. The CDR3 has 18 amino acids. Here the CDR3 reads CASSFPRGFRGKPYEQYF. The CDR3 region has the DNA TGTGCCAGCAGTTTCCCCCGGGGCTTTAGGGGGAAACCCTACGAGCAGTACTTC.

The gene calls are TRBV3-1 and TRBJ2-5; 10 bases line up with TRBD2. This CDR3 is built from 16 residues. Looked up from germline, CDR1 is LGHDT and CDR2 is YNNKEL (reference sequence). The V gene end was trimmed by 1 base and the J gene end by 5 bases; junction bases not matched to a gene: 7. In DNA form, the CDR3 reads TGTGCCAGCAGCCAAGTAAGGACTAGCGGTCATGAGACCCAGTACTTC. Translated: CASSQVRTSGHETQYF.

This clonotype was observed at least ten times. This rearrangement joins TRBV11-3 to TRBJ2-1; no definite D call. V lost 0 bases to trimming and J lost 2 bases, with 8 bases between them. Germline CDR1 and CDR2: SGHNT and YENEEA. The CDR3 sequence is 15 residues long. CDR3 sequence reads: CASSLDHPAYNEQFF. The CDR3 DNA sequence: TGTGCCAGCAGCTTAGATCATCCAGCCTACAATGAGCAGTTCTTC.

This chain joins TRBV2 and TRBJ2-6; the D gene is possibly TRBD1 (6 bases). There are 16 residues in the CDR3. Germline values: CDR1 SNHLY, CDR2 FYNNEI. V lost 2 bases to trimming and J lost 7 bases, with 15 bases between them. CDR3 sequence: CASSEWVTGPANVLTF. CDR3 nucleotide sequence: TGTGCCAGCAGTGAATGGGTGACAGGACCAGCCAACGTCCTGACTTTC.

This clonotype came up many times. This sequence joins TRBV28 and TRBJ2-7, with D unresolved. From germline, CDR1 is MDHEN and CDR2 SYDVKM. The CDR3 has 12 residues. Trimming pared 8 bases from V and 1 base from J, leaving 9 bases between. In DNA, the CDR3 is TGTGCCAGCTGTGTCAGGTCCTACGAGCAGTACTTC. Translating gives CASCVRSYEQYF.

This clonotype was seen a handful of times. V usage is TRBV29-1 and J usage is TRBJ2-1; perhaps D is TRBD1 or TRBD2 (7 bases each). Germline assignment: CDR1 SQVTM and CDR2 ANQGSEA. There are 15 residues in the CDR3. CDR3 DNA: TGCGCCCAAAAGGGGGAGGGGGCGCACTACAATGAGCAGTTCTTC. It is translated as CAQKGEGAHYNEQFF.

The table lists this clonotype with a few counts. The chain is built from TRBV2 and TRBJ1-5; D ambiguous. Germline lookup yields CDR1 SNHLY and CDR2 FYNNEI. Between the trimmed V and J ends, which lost 4 bases and 0 bases, there was a span of 7 bases. CDR3 length equals 14 residues. The CDR3 DNA is TGTGCCAGCAGTGCTGGGCGTAGCAATCAGCCCCAGCATTTT. Protein: CASSAGRSNQPQHF. The whole variable domain, filled in from reference TRBV2 and TRBJ1-5, reads EPEVTQTPSHQVTQMGQEVILRCVPISNHLYFYWYRQILGQKVEFLVSFYNNEISEKSEIFDDQFSVERPDGSNFTLKIRSTKLEDSAMYFCASSAGRSNQPQHFGDGTRLSIL.

Here the CDR3 reads CAWSVKDTIYF. Written as DNA, the CDR3 is TGTGCCTGGAGTGTAAAAGACACCATATATTTT. The chain recombines TRBV30 with TRBJ1-3; the D is unclear. Trimming left V 0 bases short and J 8 bases short, with 5 bases between. The germline V gene has CDR1 GTSNPN and CDR2 SVGIG (reference sequence). The CDR3 has 11 residues. Combining the CDR3 with reference TRBV30 and TRBJ1-3 gives the whole variable domain SQTIHQWPATLVQPVGSPLSLECTVEGTSNPNLYWYRQAAGRGLQLLFYSVGIGQISSEVPQNLSASRPQDRQFILSSKKLLLSDSGFYLCAWSVKDTIYFGEGSWLTVV.

The rearrangement uses TRBV6-9 and TRBJ1-3; D unclear. The CDR3 contains 15 residues. The V and J ends lost 2 bases and 0 bases respectively, with 8 bases between them. The V gene's germline CDR1 is MNHGY and CDR2 SVAAGI. CDR3 amino acids: CASSYGLSSGNTIYF. In DNA, the CDR3 is TGTGCCAGCAGTTATGGACTGAGCTCTGGAAACACCATATATTTT.

The V call is TRBV4-1, the J call TRBJ2-7, with 12 bases matching TRBD2. The J segment lost 2 bases and the V segment lost 0 bases, leaving 5 bases of the junction unmatched. This CDR3 region has 17 residues. CDR1 and CDR2 (germline): MGHRA, YSYEKL. This CDR3 is CASSQDVLAGGPYEQYF. The CDR3 DNA reads TGCGCCAGCAGCCAAGATGTGCTAGCGGGAGGGCCCTACGAGCAGTACTTC.

The chain uses TRBV25-1 and TRBJ2-3; 10 bases line up with TRBD1. The better agreement between TRBJ2-5 and the DNA end casts doubt on the J call. The V gene's germline CDR1 is MGHDK and CDR2 SYGVNS. CDR3 length equals 13 residues. The CDR3 nucleotides read TGTGCCACGAGACAGGGGGCCCTGGAGACCCAGTACTTC. As protein: CATRQGALETQYF.

The chain combines TRBV29-1 with TRBJ2-6; 8 bases match TRBD1. This CDR3 is built from 13 residues. V dropped 6 bases and J dropped 2; count of bases not matched to a gene: 0. Germline CDR1 and CDR2: SQVTM and ANQGSEA. As DNA, the CDR3 is TGCAGCGTACAGGGGGCTGGGGCCAACGTCCTGACTTTC. It codes for CSVQGAGANVLTF.

On this clonotype itself: With a far larger clone one base away, a read error is the likely cause. The rearrangement joins TRBV11-2 to TRBJ2-4; the D is unclear. Germline V gene lookup returns CDR1 SGHAT and CDR2 FQNNGV. The CDR3 has 13 residues. The CDR3 nucleotides read TGTGCCAGCAGCTTAGATCGTCTCAATGAGCAGTCCTTC. Protein: CASSLDRLNEQSF.

This clonotype showed up many times. In DNA, the CDR3 is TGTGCCAGCAGTTTTGGAGGACGGATTACCTACGAGCAGTACTTC. It codes for CASSFGGRITYEQYF. V is TRBV6-5 and J is TRBJ2-7; tentative D call: TRBD2 (5 bases). Trimming removed 4 bases from V and 2 bases from J, with 15 bases in between. The length of the CDR3 is 15 residues. Germline CDR1 MNHEY, CDR2 SVGAGI.

Remarks on this clonotype: It may be a read error: a sequence one base away is much more abundant. The rearrangement uses TRBV28 and TRBJ2-7; no clear D gene. V was cut by 0 bases and J by 6 bases, with 12 bases left in between. This CDR3 is built from 14 residues. Germline assignment: CDR1 MDHEN and CDR2 SYDVKM. The CDR3 sequence is CASSLWVPPCEQYF. DNA for the CDR3: TGTGCCAGCAGTTTATGGGTACCTCCCTGCGAGCAGTACTTC. The full variable domain, in which reference TRBV28 and TRBJ2-7 provide the parts outside the CDR3, is DVKVTQSSRYLVKRTGEKVFLECVQDMDHENMFWYRQDPGLGLRLIYFSYDVKMKEKGDIPEGYSVSREKKERFSLILESASTNQTSMYLCASSLWVPPCEQYFGPGTRLTVT.

This clonotype was observed a few times. The chain joins TRBV20-1 to TRBJ2-7; 9 bases align to TRBD2. The CDR3 sequence is 12 residues long. With V trimmed by 6 bases and J by 3 bases, 3 bases remained unmatched. The germline V gene has CDR1 DFQATT and CDR2 SNEGSKA (reference sequence). CDR3 nucleotide sequence: TGCAGTGCCCTGACTAGCGGCTACGAGCAGTACTTC. Amino acid sequence: CSALTSGYEQYF.

Comment on this clonotype: Its ends do not fully match the called genes, so a read error is possible. The rearrangement links TRBV14 to TRBJ2-1, with 8 bases lining up with TRBD2. The CDR3 contains 15 residues. The germline gives CDR1 SGHDN, CDR2 FVKESK. CDR3 DNA sequence: TGTGCCAGCAGCCCCGTGGAGACTAGCGTAAATGGGCAGTTCTTC. This codes for CASSPVETSVNGQFF.

This sequence joins TRBV28 and TRBJ1-1; TRBD1 agrees at 7 bases. Trimming removed 6 bases from V and 4 bases from J; junction bases left unmatched: 5. Germline assignment: CDR1 MDHEN and CDR2 SYDVKM. This CDR3 region has 13 residues. As DNA, the CDR3 is TGTGCCAGCAGCGTAAGGGGGCTCACTGAAGCTTTCTTT. This encodes CASSVRGLTEAFF.

This rearrangement joins TRBV20-1 to TRBJ2-3; TRBD2 agrees at 9 bases. Trimming at V came to 0 bases and at J to 2 bases, leaving 6 bases not matched to a gene. From germline, CDR1 is DFQATT and CDR2 SNEGSKA (reference sequence). The length of the CDR3 is 16 residues. The CDR3 sequence is CSARDRLAGYTDTQYF. CDR3 DNA: TGCAGTGCTAGAGATCGCCTAGCGGGATACACAGATACGCAGTATTTT.

The table lists this clonotype with many counts. The chain is built from TRBV12-3 or TRBV12-4 and TRBJ1-5; 8 positions match TRBD1. The CDR3 covers 15 residues. With 4 bases clipped from V and 2 bases from J, the junction kept 4 bases outside the gene matches. CDR3 bases: TGTGCCAGCAGTTCGGACAGGGCAGGCAATCAGCCCCAGCATTTT. Its translation: CASSSDRAGNQPQHF.

The chain has TRBV11-2 and TRBJ2-3; weak D call: TRBD2 (5 bases). The CDR3 totals 16 residues. The V gene lost 1 base and the J gene lost 1 base, with 12 bases spanning the gap. Germline V gives CDR1 SGHAT, CDR2 FQNNGV. The CDR3 sequence is CASSLGRAGGTDTQYF. The CDR3 DNA reads TGTGCCAGCAGCTTAGGTAGGGCGGGTGGCACAGATACGCAGTATTTT.

The chain combines TRBV20-1 with TRBJ2-7; 9 bases line up with TRBD1. Germline-derived CDR1 and CDR2 are DFQATT and SNEGSKA (reference sequence). The CDR3 is 12 amino acids. V trimming: 5 bases; J trimming: 5 bases; junction bases outside the gene matches: 4. The CDR3 loop is CSASGTGNEQYF. The CDR3 DNA reads as TGCAGTGCTTCCGGGACAGGGAACGAGCAGTACTTC.

The sample holds many counts of this clonotype. CDR3: CASSLGTDRTDTQYF. In nucleotides, the CDR3 is TGCGCCAGCAGCTTGGGTACAGACCGCACAGATACGCAGTATTTT. The V call is TRBV5-1, the J call TRBJ2-3; D gene uncertain. Germline V gene lookup returns CDR1 SGHRS and CDR2 YFSETQ. The ends were cut back, 0 bases at V and 1 base at J, with 9 bases in the middle. This CDR3 has 15 residues.

Concerning this clonotype: A much larger clone lies one base from this, so it may be a read error. The V and J genes are TRBV2 and TRBJ1-5; D uncertain. This CDR3 is built from 14 residues. CDR1 and CDR2 (germline): SNHLY, FYNNEI. The CDR3 DNA sequence: TGTACCAGCAAGAGTGCCAGGAGCAATCAGCCCCAGCATTTT. It encodes CTSKSARSNQPQHF.

This clonotype has at least ten counts. The chain uses TRBV10-3 and TRBJ2-1; D is uncertain. CDR1 is ENHRY, CDR2 SYGVKD, per germline. V shed 4 bases and J shed 0 bases, with 13 bases lying between them. The CDR3 has 16 amino acids. CDR3 amino acids: CAISAGGRSSYNEQFF. The CDR3 DNA is TGTGCCATCAGTGCTGGCGGCAGAAGCTCCTACAATGAGCAGTTCTTC.

The chain has TRBV11-2 and TRBJ1-3; D possibly corresponds to TRBD1 (5 bases). V was clipped by 5 bases and J by 0 bases, with 26 bases between them. This CDR3 has 20 residues. Per the germline V gene, CDR1 is SGHAT and CDR2 is FQNNGV. The CDR3 coding sequence is TGTGCCAGCAGCAAAATCTCTCTGCGGGGCTCCCCTAGCTCTGGAAACACCATATATTTT. Protein sequence: CASSKISLRGSPSSGNTIYF.

This clonotype was seen at least ten times. The chain employs TRBV6-1 and TRBJ2-1; TRBD1 aligns across 9 bases. V was pared by 0 bases and J by 4 bases, with 10 bases of the junction left unmatched. Germline assignment: CDR1 MNHNS and CDR2 SASEGT. This CDR3 is built from 18 residues. The CDR3 is CASSEAISGTGLYNEQFF. The CDR3 DNA sequence: TGTGCCAGCAGTGAAGCCATTTCCGGGACAGGGCTGTACAATGAGCAGTTCTTC.

Points on this clonotype: The junction differs from germline at one of its ends, possibly a read error. The chain has TRBV7-9 and TRBJ2-5, with 9 bases matching TRBD2. The CDR3 is 16 residues long. Looked up from germline, CDR1 is SEHNR and CDR2 is FQNEAQ (reference sequence). CDR3 region: CAISQVAGDPRETQYF. CDR3 nucleotide sequence: TGTGCCATCAGCCAAGTAGCGGGAGACCCCCGAGAGACCCAGTACTTC.